The 29 T cell receptor beta chains reported below all come from one sample, sequenced in a study of blood T cell repertoires in COVID-19 (dated by TCRdb to 2018 to 2021). The library was produced with the immunoSEQ multiplex PCR assay. Not all clones reach the TCRdb copy of this immuneACCESS table, which keeps in-frame sequences only. Checked studies attribute under half of the gap to unresolved V genes and leave the rest unexplained. The sample records 85,000 to 100,000 clones, 65% to 90% of which are singletons. 3.8% of the sample is in the top ten clones. Sequencing was carried out using peripheral blood. The receptors come from a man in his sixties with acute or convalescent COVID-19.

V gene TRBV29-1 combines with J gene TRBJ1-2; TRBD1 matches 9 bases. The J segment lost 7 bases and the V segment lost 0 bases, leaving 9 bases of the junction unmatched. Germline CDR1 and CDR2: SQVTM and ANQGSEA. The CDR3 runs 15 residues. In DNA form, the CDR3 reads TGCAGCGTTGAAGATAGTAGGACAGGGGTTTTTGGCTACACCTTC. Its translation: CSVEDSRTGVFGYTF.

The rearrangement joins TRBV30 to TRBJ1-1; 7 positions match TRBD1. There are 15 residues in the CDR3. The V and J ends lost 8 bases and 5 bases, in that order; junction bases with no gene match: 17. Germline V lookup: CDR1 GTSNPN, CDR2 SVGIG (reference sequence). The CDR3 region is CAPAGRGKGGTEAFF. The DNA of the CDR3 is TGTGCCCCAGCGGGCAGGGGGAAAGGGGGTACTGAAGCTTTCTTT.

The chain recombines TRBV7-9 with TRBJ2-5, with TRBD1 as a possible D gene (5 bases). CDR1 SEHNR and CDR2 FQNEAQ come from the germline V gene (reference sequence). The V gene lost 1 base and the J gene lost 4 bases, with 16 bases spanning the gap. CDR3 length: 16 residues. CDR3: CASSLVLAGWGETQYF. The CDR3 DNA is TGTGCCAGCAGCTTAGTTTTGGCAGGGTGGGGAGAGACCCAGTACTTC.

The J gene is TRBJ1-2, the V gene TRBV19; no definite D call. Between the trimmed V and J ends, which lost 5 bases and 1 base, there was a span of 11 bases. The CDR3 sequence is 14 residues long. In germline, CDR1 is LNHDA, CDR2 SQIVND (reference sequence). DNA for the CDR3: TGTGCCAGTAGTCCCCGTGGAGGTAACTATGGCTACACCTTC. Encoded protein: CASSPRGGNYGYTF.

The chain has TRBV2 and TRBJ1-2; D gene ambiguous. The germline CDR1 and CDR2 sequences are SNHLY and FYNNEI. V was shortened by 4 bases and J by 7 bases, with 19 bases between the two germline ends. CDR3 length: 15 residues. The CDR3 DNA is TGTGCCAGCAGTGGCCCACAGCCGGCCCTCGGTGGCTACACCTTC. Translating gives CASSGPQPALGGYTF.

The chain links TRBV6-5 to TRBJ2-1; weak D call: TRBD1 (6 bases). The V end was cut by 0 bases, the J end by 7 bases, with 16 bases between. CDR3 length: 16 residues. Germline-derived CDR1 and CDR2 are MNHEY and SVGAGI. The CDR3 DNA follows: TGTGCCAGCAGTTACTCGCAGGGGTTGGTTGGGAATGAGCAGTTCTTC. It encodes CASSYSQGLVGNEQFF.

This clone was seen only a few times. The V call is TRBV6-5, the J call TRBJ2-6, with D uncertain. Germline V gives CDR1 MNHEY, CDR2 SVGAGI. Trimming left V 2 bases short and J 4 bases short, with 9 bases between. This CDR3 comprises 15 residues. The CDR3: CASSYMGYGANVLTF. In nucleotides, the CDR3 is TGTGCCAGCAGTTACATGGGCTACGGGGCCAACGTCCTGACTTTC.

V gene TRBV7-8 combines with J gene TRBJ1-2, with D tentatively TRBD1 (5 bases). Trimming left V 4 bases short and J 4 bases short, with 19 bases between. The CDR3 has 16 amino acids. Germline V gene sequence: CDR1 SGHVS, CDR2 FQNEAQ. Here the CDR3 reads CASSSRSDSFIYGYTF. The CDR3 nucleotides are TGTGCCAGCAGCTCCCGAAGTGACAGCTTCATCTATGGCTACACCTTC. The full variable domain, rest sourced from reference TRBV7-8 and TRBJ1-2, is GAGVSQSPRYKVAKRGQDVALRCDPISGHVSLFWYQQALGQGPEFLTYFQNEAQLDKSGLPSDRFFAERPEGSVSTLKIQRTQQEDSAVYLCASSSRSDSFIYGYTFGSGTRLTVV.

The chain couples TRBV28 to TRBJ2-3; possible D gene TRBD1, 6 bases. There are 15 residues in the CDR3. The ends were cut back, 9 bases at V and 2 bases at J, with 18 bases in the middle. CDR1 is MDHEN, CDR2 SYDVKM, per germline. The CDR3, as DNA: TGTGCCAGGGCACCTAGGGACACGGACACAGATACGCAGTATTTT. Amino acid sequence: CARAPRDTDTDTQYF.

The chain is built from TRBV5-1 and TRBJ2-1; 9 nucleotides match TRBD1. This CDR3 contains 16 residues. The J segment lost 5 bases and the V segment lost 4 bases, leaving 10 bases of the junction unmatched. CDR1 is SGHRS, CDR2 YFSETQ, per germline. CDR3 residues: CASSLDVGQGDNEQFF. CDR3 nucleotides: TGCGCCAGCAGCCTGGACGTGGGACAGGGCGACAATGAGCAGTTCTTC.

V gene TRBV7-2 combines with J gene TRBJ1-2; a possible D gene is TRBD1 (6 bases). V was cut by 6 bases and J by 4 bases, with 12 bases left in between. There are 13 residues in the CDR3. Germline loops: CDR1 SGHTA, CDR2 FQGNSA. CDR3 nucleotide sequence: TGTGCCAGCAGTCGAGGACAGAGCTATGGCTACACCTTC. It yields the protein CASSRGQSYGYTF.

V is TRBV5-1 and J is TRBJ1-6; D perhaps matches TRBD1 (5 bases). From germline, CDR1 is SGHRS and CDR2 YFSETQ. Trimming pared 0 bases from V and 8 bases from J, leaving 9 bases between. This CDR3 spans 14 amino acids. In DNA form, the CDR3 reads TGCGCCAGCAGCTTGGGGGTCAGGGATTCACCCCTCCACTTT. It is translated as CASSLGVRDSPLHF.

The rearrangement joins TRBV6-6 to TRBJ1-5; TRBD1 is a possible D gene (5 bases). V lost 8 bases, J lost 3 bases, and 17 bases lay in between. CDR3 length: 15 amino acids. CDR1 is MNHNY, CDR2 SVGAGI, per germline (reference sequence). The CDR3 sequence is CASEYNSGFNQPQHF. The CDR3 DNA reads TGTGCCAGCGAGTACAACTCAGGGTTCAATCAGCCCCAGCATTTT.

The chain combines TRBV12-5 with TRBJ2-1; 7 positions agree with TRBD1. Germline V lookup: CDR1 LGHNT, CDR2 FRNRAP. V was pared by 1 base and J by 0 bases, with 12 bases of the junction left unmatched. The CDR3 is made up of 19 amino acids. The CDR3 loop is CASGLDLGGRTSSYNEQFF. The CDR3 nucleotides are TGTGCTAGTGGTTTGGACCTAGGGGGCCGTACTAGCTCCTACAATGAGCAGTTCTTC.

The chain is built from TRBV7-2 and TRBJ1-4; D possibly corresponds to TRBD1 (6 bases). Germline CDR1 reads SGHTA; CDR2 reads FQGNSA. CDR3 length equals 13 residues. V lost 3 bases, J lost 8 bases, and 10 bases lay in between. CDR3 nucleotides: TGTGCCAGCAGCTTGGAGGGGGGGGAAAAACTGTTTTTT. It is translated as CASSLEGGEKLFF.

This sequence joins TRBV5-1 and TRBJ1-2; TRBD1 is a possible D gene (6 bases). This CDR3 comprises 14 residues. CDR1 and CDR2 from the germline V gene are SGHRS and YFSETQ. V lost 3 bases to trimming and J lost 4 bases, with 13 bases between them. The CDR3 protein is CASSSQQGSYGYTF. CDR3 DNA: TGCGCCAGCAGCTCACAACAGGGTTCCTATGGCTACACCTTC.

V is TRBV2 and J is TRBJ2-3; the D is unclear. Trimming removed 6 bases from V and 4 bases from J, with 8 bases in between. In germline, CDR1 is SNHLY, CDR2 FYNNEI. There are 12 residues in the CDR3. In DNA, the CDR3 is TGTGCCAGCAGACCCGGTTCAGATACGCAGTATTTT. It encodes CASRPGSDTQYF. Complete variable domain (other parts from reference TRBV2 and TRBJ2-3): EPEVTQTPSHQVTQMGQEVILRCVPISNHLYFYWYRQILGQKVEFLVSFYNNEISEKSEIFDDQFSVERPDGSNFTLKIRSTKLEDSAMYFCASRPGSDTQYFGPGTRLTVL.

J is TRBJ2-3 and V is TRBV5-1; TRBD1 matches at 7 bases. V was pared by 4 bases and J by 1 base, with 3 bases of the junction left unmatched. Germline CDR1 SGHRS, CDR2 YFSETQ. This CDR3 spans 14 amino acids. CDR3 nucleotide sequence: TGCGCCAGCAGCGGCGGACAGGGCACAGATACGCAGTATTTT. Amino acid sequence: CASSGGQGTDTQYF.

The chain uses TRBV5-4 and TRBJ2-3; 8 bases fit TRBD1. Germline CDR1 reads SGHNT; CDR2 reads YYREEE (reference sequence). The CDR3 has 15 residues. J was trimmed by 4 bases and V by 3 bases; bases with no gene match: 7. CDR3 nucleotide sequence: TGTGCCAGCAGCTCCCCCAGGGGGCGCCCAGATACGCAGTATTTT. Translated, it gives CASSSPRGRPDTQYF. Variable domain in full (rest from reference TRBV5-4 and TRBJ2-3): ETGVTQSPTHLIKTRGQQVTLRCSSQSGHNTVSWYQQALGQGPQFIFQYYREEENGRGNFPPRFSGLQFPNYSSELNVNALELDDSALYLCASSSPRGRPDTQYFGPGTRLTVL.

This chain joins TRBV7-2 and TRBJ2-5, with TRBD1 matching over 9 bases. With V trimmed by 5 bases and J by 2 bases, 3 bases remained unmatched. The CDR3 is 14 amino acids. The germline CDR1 and CDR2 sequences are SGHTA and FQGNSA. This CDR3 reads CASSPGTGQETQYF. In DNA form, the CDR3 reads TGTGCCAGCAGCCCCGGGACAGGGCAAGAGACCCAGTACTTC.

This chain links TRBV7-2 with TRBJ1-2; TRBD1 aligns across 9 bases. Germline V CDR1 and CDR2: SGHTA, FQGNSA. The CDR3 has 13 residues. V shed 5 bases and J 6 bases; nucleotides not matched to a gene: 4. The CDR3 region has the DNA TGTGCCAGCAGCAGAACAGGGGGCAATGGCTACACCTTC. Translating gives CASSRTGGNGYTF.

V and J are TRBV19 and TRBJ1-1; TRBD1 aligns across 8 bases. Trimming cost V 6 bases and J 5 bases; bases outside gene matches: 5. This CDR3 comprises 13 residues. Germline loops: CDR1 LNHDA, CDR2 SQIVND (reference sequence). For the CDR3, the DNA is TGTGCCAGTAGCCACAGGGGGAGGACTGAAGCTTTCTTT. Protein product: CASSHRGRTEAFF.

V usage is TRBV3-1 (or the pseudogene TRBV3-2) and J usage is TRBJ1-3; TRBD1 aligns across 7 bases. The V gene's germline CDR1 is LGHDT and CDR2 YNNKEL (reference sequence). The J segment lost 0 bases and the V segment lost 1 base, leaving 6 bases of the junction unmatched. This CDR3 has 17 amino acids. CDR3 sequence: CASSQGTGAISGNTIYF. CDR3 in DNA: TGTGCCAGCAGCCAAGGAACAGGGGCGATCTCTGGAAACACCATATATTTT.

The gene calls are TRBV7-8 and TRBJ2-3, with TRBD2 matching 14 bases. Per the germline V gene, CDR1 is SGHVS and CDR2 is FQNEAQ. Trimming at V came to 6 bases and at J to 6 bases, leaving 8 bases not matched to a gene. The CDR3 has 16 amino acids. The CDR3 loop reads CASSIGLAGGVDTQYF. CDR3 DNA sequence: TGTGCCAGCAGTATCGGACTAGCGGGGGGCGTGGATACGCAGTATTTT.

This chain uses TRBV18 with TRBJ2-3; a possible D gene is TRBD2 (6 bases). This CDR3 is 13 amino acids long. Germline V gene sequence: CDR1 KGHSH, CDR2 LQKENI. V was shortened by 5 bases and J by 6 bases, with 12 bases between the two germline ends. CDR3 sequence reads: CASSSGGDDTQYF. CDR3 coding DNA: TGTGCCAGCTCATCCGGAGGGGACGATACGCAGTATTTT.

This clone was recorded once. J is TRBJ2-2 and V is TRBV6-5; D is ambiguous. V was shortened by 1 base and J by 5 bases, with 11 bases between the two germline ends. The germline V gene has CDR1 MNHEY and CDR2 SVGAGI. The CDR3 totals 15 residues. CDR3 sequence (DNA): TGTGCCAGCAGTTACTTCTACAGATTAACCGGGGAGCTGTTTTTT. Translated: CASSYFYRLTGELFF.

This rearrangement joins TRBV7-9 to TRBJ2-7; 7 nucleotides line up with TRBD2. The V gene's germline CDR1 is SEHNR and CDR2 FQNEAQ (reference sequence). V shed 5 bases and J 0 bases; nucleotides not matched to a gene: 7. The CDR3 is made up of 15 amino acids. Here the CDR3 DNA reads TGTGCCAGCAGCCTCCTTTGGGGGGGCTCCTACGAGCAGTACTTC. Its translation is CASSLLWGGSYEQYF. The entire variable domain, with the rest obtained from reference TRBV7-9 and TRBJ2-7, is as follows: DTGVSQNPRHKITKRGQNVTFRCDPISEHNRLYWYRQTLGQGPEFLTYFQNEAQLEKSRLLSDRFSAERPKGSFSTLEIQRTEQGDSAMYLCASSLLWGGSYEQYFGPGTRLTVT.

This chain connects TRBV11-1 to TRBJ2-7, with a tentative D call TRBD2 (5 bases). V was clipped by 3 bases and J by 5 bases, with 11 bases between them. The CDR3 has 13 amino acids. The germline CDR1 and CDR2 sequences are SGHAT and FQDESV (reference sequence). The CDR3 spells CASSFRWGDEQYF. The CDR3 DNA follows: TGTGCCAGCAGCTTTAGGTGGGGAGACGAGCAGTACTTC.

V is TRBV9 and J is TRBJ2-4, with a weak D call TRBD2 (5 bases). The germline V gene encodes CDR1 SGDLS and CDR2 YYNGEE. Deletions cut 4 bases from V and 8 bases from J, with 19 bases between. The CDR3 contains 15 residues. In nucleotides, the CDR3 is TGTGCCAGCAGCTTAGGGAGAGCGGAAATGCACATTCAGTACTTC. It encodes CASSLGRAEMHIQYF. Full variable domain (remainder filled in from reference TRBV9 and TRBJ2-4): DSGVTQTPKHLITATGQRVTLRCSPRSGDLSVYWYQQSLDQGLQFLIQYYNGEERAKGNILERFSAQQFPDLHSELNLSSLELGDSALYFCASSLGRAEMHIQYFGAGTRLSVL.